The TCR beta chain described here comes from a study of T cells after yellow fever vaccination. Study as a whole: Any fraction with a low cell number was prepared using SMART-Seq v4 Ultra Low Input.

This clonotype was seen more than once but under ten times. The CDR3 is 14 amino acids. Germline lookup yields CDR1 GTSNPN and CDR2 SVGIG (reference sequence). The V end lost 1 base, the J end lost 8 bases, and 14 bases lay between the germline ends. TCRdb reprocessed the 5' RACE reads with MiXCR, giving one entry per CDR3 protein. The sample holds 620,000 or so distinct CDR3 sequences; around an eighth are singletons and the top ten take 15%. The sequences come from PBMCs, collected on the day of the yellow fever booster vaccination. The chain joins TRBV30 to TRBJ1-4, with D possibly matching TRBD1 (6 bases). This clonotype originated in a man aged 25-45 years who received the YFV17D yellow fever vaccine. The CDR3 nucleotides read TGTGCCTGGAGTGATACAGGGATTATAGAAAAACTGTTTTTT. Amino acid sequence: CAWSDTGIIEKLFF.